Listed below are T cell receptor beta chains from one sample, sequenced in a study of somatic reversion in DOCK8 deficiency. One entry per CDR3 protein results from TCRdb running MiXCR on the multiplex PCR reads. This table holds 1,100 to 1,500 distinct CDR3 sequences, under 20% found once. The material sequenced was blood. The source is a human donor with DOCK8 deficiency. Both conserved end residues are part of each CDR3. A D gene is named only where the DNA matches it firmly. Clone size appears in some rows only: once, few, many, or a class for an expanded clone.

CDR3 length,D gene,V gene,J gene,clone size,CDR3 DNA,CDR3 protein
15,TRBD1,TRBV28,TRBJ1-5,medium-sized,TGTGCCAGCAGTTCAGGGGGCACTGGCAATCAGCCCCAGCATTTT,CASSSGGTGNQPQHF
15,NA,TRBV4-3,TRBJ1-5,many,TGCGCCAGCAGCCAAGGACCCTATAGCAATCAGCCCCAGCATTTT,CASSQGPYSNQPQHF
15,NA,TRBV7-2,TRBJ1-1,NA,TGTGCCAGCAGCTTCCTCTGGGGGGGAAAAACTGAAGCTTTCTTT,CASSFLWGGKTEAFF
12,NA,TRBV20-1,TRBJ1-1,medium-sized,TGCAGTGCTAGAGGCGGGACGGACCCAGCTTTCTTT,CSARGGTDPAFF
19,NA,TRBV14,TRBJ1-6,NA,TGTGCCAGCAGCCGCCATCATCCGGGACTGAGGCCCTATAATTCACCCCTCCACTTT,CASSRHHPGLRPYNSPLHF
14,NA,TRBV11-3,TRBJ1-1,medium-sized,TGTGCCAGCAGCTTGAAGGGGACGAACACTGAAGCTTTCTTT,CASSLKGTNTEAFF
15,TRBD1,TRBV5-6,TRBJ1-5,NA,TGTGCCAGCAGCTTAGGACAGGTTAGCAATCAGCCCCAGCATTTT,CASSLGQVSNQPQHF
13,NA,TRBV25-1,TRBJ2-7,NA,TGTGCCAGCAGTAGGGGGAGCCGGTACGAGCAGTACTTC,CASSRGSRYEQYF
15,NA,TRBV3-1,TRBJ2-7,few,TGTGCCAGCAGCCCTTGGGTTACTCGAGCCGACGAGCAGTACTTC,CASSPWVTRADEQYF
14,NA,TRBV6-2/TRBV6-3,TRBJ1-1,many,TGTGCCAGCAGTTACTCTCACCTGAACACTGAAGCTTTCTTT,CASSYSHLNTEAFF
15,NA,TRBV4-3,TRBJ1-2,many,TGCGCCAGCAGCCAAGAATACCAGGGGAGCTATGGCTACACCTTC,CASSQEYQGSYGYTF
14,TRBD1,TRBV20-1,TRBJ1-4,medium-sized,TGCAGTGCTGCCCCCAGACAGGGGGTAACGAAACTGTTTTTT,CSAAPRQGVTKLFF
18,NA,TRBV3-2,TRBJ2-1,many,TGTGCCAGCAGCCAGGAGACCCGGACTAGCGGGGGGCTATATGAGCAGTTCTTC,CASSQETRTSGGLYEQFF
17,NA,TRBV7-2,TRBJ1-3,NA,TGTGCCAGCAGCTTCGTCAATCTGGGGCAGTCCGGAAACACCATATATTTT,CASSFVNLGQSGNTIYF
14,NA,TRBV6-4,TRBJ1-6,many,TGTGCCAGCAGTGAGCAGGCCTATAATTCACCCCTCCACTTT,CASSEQAYNSPLHF
13,NA,TRBV4-3,TRBJ2-3,few,TGCGCCAGCAGCCAAAACTTAGGGGATACGCAGTATTTT,CASSQNLGDTQYF